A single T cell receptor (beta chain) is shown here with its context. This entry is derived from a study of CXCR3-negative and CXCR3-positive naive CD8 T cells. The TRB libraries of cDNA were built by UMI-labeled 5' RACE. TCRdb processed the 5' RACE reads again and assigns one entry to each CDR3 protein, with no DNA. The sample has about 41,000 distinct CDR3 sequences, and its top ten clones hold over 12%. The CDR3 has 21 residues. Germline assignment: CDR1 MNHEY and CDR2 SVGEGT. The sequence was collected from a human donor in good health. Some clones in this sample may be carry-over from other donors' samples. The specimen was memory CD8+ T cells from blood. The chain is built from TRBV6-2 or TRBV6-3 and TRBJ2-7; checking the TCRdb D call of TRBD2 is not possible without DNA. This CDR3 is CASSLRTSGIKPISLAYEQYF.